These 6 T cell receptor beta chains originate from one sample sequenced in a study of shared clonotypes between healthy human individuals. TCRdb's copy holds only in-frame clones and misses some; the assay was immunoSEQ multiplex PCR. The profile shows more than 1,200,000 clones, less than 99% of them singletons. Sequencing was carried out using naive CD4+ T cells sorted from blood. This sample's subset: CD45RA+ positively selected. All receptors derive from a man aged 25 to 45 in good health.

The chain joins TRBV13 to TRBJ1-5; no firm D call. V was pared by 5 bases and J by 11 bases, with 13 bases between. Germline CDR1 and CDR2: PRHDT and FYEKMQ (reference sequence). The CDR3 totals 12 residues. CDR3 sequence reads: CASSQSDSAQHF. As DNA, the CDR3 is TGTGCCAGCAGCCAGTCTGACTCAGCCCAGCATTTT.

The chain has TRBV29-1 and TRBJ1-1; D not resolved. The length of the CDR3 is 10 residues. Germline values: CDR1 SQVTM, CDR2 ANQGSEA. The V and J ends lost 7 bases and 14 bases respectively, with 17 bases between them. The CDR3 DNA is TGCAGCGCCATAGGCGGCGGAGGCTTCTTT. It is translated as CSAIGGGGFF.

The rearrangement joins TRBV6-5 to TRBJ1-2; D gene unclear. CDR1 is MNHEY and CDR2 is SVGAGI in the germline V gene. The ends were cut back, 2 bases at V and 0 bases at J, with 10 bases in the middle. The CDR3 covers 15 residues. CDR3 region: CASSYAVSPNYGYTF. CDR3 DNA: TGTGCCAGCAGTTACGCGGTCAGTCCTAACTATGGCTACACCTTC.

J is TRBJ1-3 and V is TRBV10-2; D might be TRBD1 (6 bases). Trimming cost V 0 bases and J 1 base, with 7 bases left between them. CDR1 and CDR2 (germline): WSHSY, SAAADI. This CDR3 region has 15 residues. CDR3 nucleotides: TGCGCCAGCAGTGAGTCAGGGGGTTCTGGAAACACCATATATTTT. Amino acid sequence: CASSESGGSGNTIYF.

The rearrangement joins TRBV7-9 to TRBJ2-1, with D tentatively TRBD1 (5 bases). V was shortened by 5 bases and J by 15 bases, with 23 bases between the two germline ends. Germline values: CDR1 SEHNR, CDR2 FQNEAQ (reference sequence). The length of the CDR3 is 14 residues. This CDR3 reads CASSPDATAPRRFF. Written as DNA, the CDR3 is TGTGCCAGCAGCCCAGATGCGACAGCGCCGAGGCGGTTCTTC.

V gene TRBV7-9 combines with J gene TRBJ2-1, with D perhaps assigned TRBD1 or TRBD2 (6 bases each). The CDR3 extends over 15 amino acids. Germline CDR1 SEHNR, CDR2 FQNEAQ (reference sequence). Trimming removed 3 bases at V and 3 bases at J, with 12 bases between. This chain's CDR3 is CASSFRGLRYNEQFF. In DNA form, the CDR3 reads TGTGCCAGCAGCTTCCGGGGGCTACGCTACAATGAGCAGTTCTTC. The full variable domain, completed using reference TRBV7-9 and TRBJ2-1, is DTGVSQNPRHKITKRGQNVTFRCDPISEHNRLYWYRQTLGQGPEFLTYFQNEAQLEKSRLLSDRFSAERPKGSFSTLEIQRTEQGDSAMYLCASSFRGLRYNEQFFGPGTRLTVL.